The 4 T cell receptor beta chains presented below share a single source sample, sequenced in a study of cytomegalovirus exposure and HLA in healthy donors. PCR involved 60 Vbeta and 13 Jbeta primers. Repertoires were generated with immunoSEQ multiplex PCR, while TCRdb's copy carries only in-frame clones and drops some. The sample has 250,000 to 350,000 clones; 85% to 90% are singletons. Sequenced input: PBMCs. These receptors originate from a woman younger than 30 in good health and CMV-seronegative.

This chain connects TRBV18 to TRBJ2-1; possible D gene TRBD1, 6 bases. The V gene's germline CDR1 is KGHSH and CDR2 LQKENI. The CDR3 sequence is 14 residues long. The V and J ends lost 3 bases and 4 bases respectively, with 10 bases between them. The CDR3 nucleotides are TGTGCCAGCTCACCCCCGCAGGGGTACAATGAGCAGTTCTTC. Translating it yields CASSPPQGYNEQFF.

V gene TRBV10-3 combines with J gene TRBJ1-2; tentative D call: TRBD1 (6 bases). The CDR3 totals 15 residues. Per germline, CDR1 ENHRY and CDR2 SYGVKD. V was clipped by 1 base and J by 3 bases, with 12 bases between them. The CDR3 is CAISELGGQDYGYTF. CDR3 in DNA: TGTGCCATCAGTGAGTTGGGGGGGCAGGACTATGGCTACACCTTC.

The J gene is TRBJ1-2, the V gene TRBV5-1; perhaps TRBD1 as D (6 bases). Germline V gene sequence: CDR1 SGHRS, CDR2 YFSETQ. The CDR3 sequence is 16 residues long. Trimming took off 4 bases at V and 5 bases at J, with 21 bases between the two ends. The CDR3 DNA sequence: TGCGCCAGCAGCAGGGACGGGGGGCAGCTTGGATATGGCTACACCTTC. It yields the protein CASSRDGGQLGYGYTF.

This clone has only a few counts. The CDR3 loop is CASIAGEAGELFF. The CDR3 DNA reads as TGCGCCAGCATAGCGGGGGAGGCCGGGGAGCTGTTTTTT. J is TRBJ2-2 and V is TRBV5-1; 9 nucleotides agree with TRBD2. Trimming cost V 6 bases and J 6 bases; bases outside gene matches: 3. Germline loops: CDR1 SGHRS, CDR2 YFSETQ. The CDR3 covers 13 residues.